This is a list of T cell receptor beta chains from one sample in a study of T cell repertoires in cytomegalovirus infection. Which antigens these TCRs recognize remains unknown. One entry per CDR3 protein results from TCRdb running MiXCR on the reads. The table includes 600,000 to 700,000 distinct CDR3 sequences, 30% to 35% detected once. This material consisted of cultured PBMCs, taken from culture after CMV antigen stimulation. The receptors originated from a human donor in good health (CMV status not recorded). Some clones in this sample may be carry-over from other donors' samples. Each CDR3 is given with its conserved first and last residue. D genes are given only for firm matches. The size field is filled for only some rows; it gives once, few, many or a size class.

v_gene,abundance,len,d_gene,j_gene,CDR3aa,CDR3nt
TRBV7-2,many,15,NA,TRBJ1-3,CASSFTQDSGNTIYF,TGTGCCAGCAGCTTCACACAGGATTCTGGAAACACCATATATTTT
TRBV4-2,NA,13,NA,TRBJ2-1,CASSQRLWLEQFF,TGTGCCAGCAGCCAACGTTTGTGGCTTGAGCAGTTCTTC
TRBV19,NA,14,TRBD1,TRBJ1-1,CASSADRGNTEAFF,TGTGCCAGTAGTGCGGACAGGGGGAACACTGAAGCTTTCTTT
TRBV28,many,14,NA,TRBJ2-5,CASSSGQLQETQYF,TGTGCCAGTAGTTCGGGACAACTCCAAGAGACCCAGTACTTC
TRBV2,NA,15,TRBD1,TRBJ1-1,CASPLGTEFYTEAFF,TGTGCCAGCCCCCTTGGGACAGAATTCTACACTGAAGCTTTCTTT
TRBV6-2/TRBV6-3,few,14,TRBD1,TRBJ1-1,CASSYAGGNTEAFF,TGTGCCAGCAGTTATGCAGGGGGGAACACTGAAGCTTTCTTT
TRBV15,NA,14,NA,TRBJ2-7,CATSRRGDTYEQYF,TGTGCCACCAGCAGGAGAGGGGATACCTACGAGCAGTACTTC
TRBV2,few,14,NA,TRBJ2-5,CASLQGGRGETQYF,TGTGCCAGCCTCCAGGGGGGGCGAGGAGAGACCCAGTACTTC
TRBV7-6,many,14,NA,TRBJ2-3,CASSSDSPPDTQYF,TGTGCCAGCAGCTCGGACTCGCCCCCAGATACGCAGTATTTT
TRBV4-1,NA,19,TRBD2,TRBJ2-5,CASSRIILTSGRFGETQYF,TGCGCCAGCAGCCGTATTATTCTGACTAGCGGGAGATTTGGGGAGACCCAGTACTTC
TRBV7-9,few,14,TRBD1,TRBJ2-7,CASSNAGGVYEQYF,TGTGCCAGTAGCAACGCAGGGGGAGTGTACGAGCAGTACTTC
TRBV7-9,NA,12,NA,TRBJ2-7,CASSRDIGEQYF,TGTGCCAGCAGTCGGGACATTGGCGAGCAGTACTTC
TRBV7-2,many,16,TRBD2,TRBJ2-7,CASSLGLAGAGYEQYF,TGTGCCAGCAGCTTGGGTCTAGCGGGGGCTGGATACGAGCAGTACTTC
TRBV6-2/TRBV6-3,NA,12,TRBD1,TRBJ2-1,CASSNDRGWKFF,TGTGCCAGCAGTAATGACAGGGGATGGAAGTTCTTC
TRBV28,NA,13,NA,TRBJ1-2,CASKGRGVYGYTF,TGTGCCAGCAAGGGCAGGGGAGTGTATGGCTACACCTTC
TRBV7-9,many,14,TRBD2,TRBJ2-1,CASRPRTSGGIWVF,TGTGCCAGCAGACCAAGGACTAGCGGGGGGATCTGGGTCTTC
TRBV7-6,few,14,NA,TRBJ2-7,CASSREARVHEQYF,TGTGCCAGCAGCCGCGAGGCCAGGGTCCACGAGCAGTACTTC
TRBV19,NA,14,NA,TRBJ1-5,CASNSGDAGQPQHF,TGTGCCAGTAATTCCGGAGACGCCGGACAGCCCCAGCATTTT
TRBV7-9,many,13,NA,TRBJ1-4,CASSLGLNEKLFF,TGTGCCAGCAGCTTGGGGCTTAATGAAAAACTGTTTTTT
TRBV5-1,NA,14,NA,TRBJ1-1,CASSLVGLDTEAFF,TGCGCCAGCAGCTTGGTGGGTTTAGACACTGAAGCTTTCTTT
TRBV9,NA,16,TRBD1,TRBJ2-3,CASSARTGPLTDTQYF,TGTGCCAGCAGCGCCCGGACAGGGCCCCTCACAGATACGCAGTATTTT
TRBV3-1,NA,14,NA,TRBJ1-6,CASSKQGENSPLHF,TGTGCCAGCAGCAAACAGGGAGAGAATTCACCCCTCCACTTT
TRBV29-1,few,14,TRBD2,TRBJ2-5,CSVGTSGGLETQYF,TGCAGCGTTGGAACTAGCGGGGGGCTAGAGACCCAGTACTTC
TRBV27,once,14,NA,TRBJ1-4,CASTTAATNEKLFF,TGTGCCAGCACCACGGCCGCAACTAATGAAAAACTGTTTTTT
TRBV3-1,NA,16,NA,TRBJ1-2,CASSHPIGSGWYGYTF,TGTGCCAGCAGCCATCCTATTGGCTCCGGGTGGTACGGCTACACCTTC
TRBV19,few,16,NA,TRBJ1-5,CASSRTRSPSNQPQHF,TGTGCCAGTAGCCGGACGAGATCGCCCAGCAATCAGCCCCAGCATTTT
TRBV10-2,few,15,TRBD2,TRBJ2-5,CASRGTSGAQETQYF,TGCGCCAGCAGGGGGACTAGCGGGGCCCAAGAGACCCAGTACTTC
TRBV5-4,few,15,TRBD2,TRBJ2-7,CASSPTGTSEHEQYF,TGTGCCAGCAGCCCAACCGGGACTAGCGAACACGAGCAGTACTTC
TRBV6-2/TRBV6-3,few,10,NA,TRBJ1-1,CASRQGEAFF,TGTGCCAGCAGACAGGGTGAAGCTTTCTTT
TRBV20-1,few,14,NA,TRBJ2-7,CSANGGLGSYEQYF,TGCAGTGCTAACGGTGGGCTGGGCTCCTACGAGCAGTACTTC
TRBV3-1,few,15,NA,TRBJ1-1,CASSQDPGPNTEAFF,TGTGCCAGCAGCCAAGATCCAGGGCCGAACACTGAAGCTTTCTTT
TRBV7-2,NA,15,NA,TRBJ1-1,CASSTQTVGYTEAFF,TGTGCCAGCAGCACCCAGACAGTAGGTTACACTGAAGCTTTCTTT
TRBV27,NA,14,NA,TRBJ2-7,CASSSGTYSYEQYF,TGTGCCAGCAGTTCCGGGACATACTCCTACGAGCAGTACTTC
TRBV7-2,NA,15,TRBD1,TRBJ2-1,CASSLRTGGRDEQFF,TGTGCCAGCAGCTTGAGGACAGGGGGAAGGGATGAGCAGTTCTTC
TRBV7-2,few,17,TRBD1,TRBJ1-2,CASSPPGAGGVLYGYTF,TGTGCCAGCAGCCCACCGGGGGCAGGGGGAGTTTTATATGGCTACACCTTC
TRBV4-1,NA,13,TRBD2,TRBJ2-7,CASSQAGGGEQYF,TGCGCCAGCAGCCAAGCCGGCGGGGGGGAGCAGTACTTC
TRBV7-6,NA,15,NA,TRBJ2-3,CASSDSGKSKDTQYF,TGTGCCAGCAGCGATTCGGGAAAAAGCAAAGATACGCAGTATTTT
TRBV2,NA,14,TRBD2,TRBJ2-1,CASSREVRYNEQFF,TGTGCCAGCAGCCGGGAGGTTCGCTACAATGAGCAGTTCTTC
TRBV15,NA,16,NA,TRBJ2-3,CATSRDVTRATDTQYF,TGTGCCACCAGCAGAGATGTAACTAGAGCGACGGATACGCAGTATTTT
TRBV7-6,few,13,TRBD1,TRBJ1-1,CASSQTGETEAFF,TGTGCCAGCTCACAGACAGGGGAAACTGAAGCTTTCTTT
TRBV6-2/TRBV6-3,once,18,TRBD1,TRBJ2-2,CASSYSSLGTGRTGELFF,TGTGCCAGCAGTTACTCGAGTCTTGGGACAGGGAGAACCGGGGAGCTGTTTTTT